This T cell receptor beta chain is from a study of T cell repertoires in cytomegalovirus infection. Of note for this clonotype: Its antigen is currently unknown.

Using its own MiXCR run on the reads, TCRdb lists one record per CDR3 protein. The sample holds around 710,000 distinct CDR3 sequences, 25% to 35% seen once. Trimming took off 5 bases at V and 1 base at J, with 11 bases between the two ends. CDR1 is SGHVS and CDR2 is FQNEAQ in the germline V gene. This CDR3 spans 14 amino acids. The source of this sequence is a human donor in good health (CMV status not recorded). Some clones in this sample may be carry-over from other donors' samples. Sequences were derived from cultured CD8+ T cells from PBMCs, sampled from culture after CMV antigen stimulation. This chain uses TRBV7-8 with TRBJ1-1; no clear D gene. The CDR3 sequence: CASSPREGNTEAFF. The CDR3 bases are TGTGCCAGCAGCCCCCGGGAGGGGAACACTGAAGCTTTCTTT. Combining the CDR3 with reference TRBV7-8 and TRBJ1-1 gives the whole variable domain GAGVSQSPRYKVAKRGQDVALRCDPISGHVSLFWYQQALGQGPEFLTYFQNEAQLDKSGLPSDRFFAERPEGSVSTLKIQRTQQEDSAVYLCASSPREGNTEAFFGQGTRLTVV.